This is a list of T cell receptor beta chains from one sample in a study of T-cell memory formation after mild COVID-19. A single record per CDR3 protein comes from TCRdb applying MiXCR to the 5' RACE reads. Of 350,000 to 450,000 distinct CDR3 sequences in the sample, around 24% were seen once. The sequenced material came from PBMCs or a T cell subset sorted from them (not recorded which). These receptors were collected from an adult woman who had mild COVID-19 (a few samples of this study predate the infection). Cell type and time point are not known. Both conserved end residues are part of each CDR3. D genes are given only for firm matches. Size tells how often a clone was seen (once, few, many) or the class of an expanded clone, and some rows leave it out.

TRBV7-2	.	TRBJ1-2	.	11	TGTGCCAGCAGCTCGGTCGGTGGGTACACCTTC	CASSSVGGYTF
TRBV15	TRBD1	TRBJ1-1	few	14	TGTGCCACCAGCGGTGACAGGGTTTACACTGAAGCTTTCTTT	CATSGDRVYTEAFF
TRBV5-6	.	TRBJ2-7	few	14	TGTGCCAGCACCAGGAGAGGGGGGGGAGACGAGCAGTACTTC	CASTRRGGGDEQYF
TRBV10-3	.	TRBJ2-7	.	12	TGTGCCATCAGTGAGAACTCCTACGAGCAGTACTTC	CAISENSYEQYF
TRBV6-5	TRBD1	TRBJ1-1	.	14	TGTGCCAGCAGTTCCACGGACAGGGGCCCTGAAGCTTTCTTT	CASSSTDRGPEAFF
TRBV5-1	.	TRBJ1-6	.	13	TGCGCCAGCAGCGAGGGTTCAGGCTTACCCCTCCACTTT	CASSEGSGLPLHF
TRBV24-1	.	TRBJ2-7	few	14	TGTGCCACCAGCGGAGAGGGTGGGGGCTACGAGCAGTACTTC	CATSGEGGGYEQYF
TRBV9	.	TRBJ2-1	few	13	TGTGCCAGCAGCGGGACAGAGTACAATGAGCAGTTCTTC	CASSGTEYNEQFF
TRBV6-6	.	TRBJ1-5	.	13	TGTGCCAGCAGTTACAAGGGAAATCAGCCCCAGCATTTT	CASSYKGNQPQHF
TRBV3-1	.	TRBJ2-3	.	16	TGTGCCAGCAGCCAAGGAGGGCGGGGGCGAGGAAATACGCAGTATTTT	CASSQGGRGRGNTQYF
TRBV5-1	.	TRBJ2-3	.	19	TGCGCCAGCAGCCCGTCTTTGAGCGGCCTTTCCGGTAATCGAGGTGCGCAGTATTTT	CASSPSLSGLSGNRGAQYF
TRBV5-1	.	TRBJ2-7	many	14	TGCGCCAGCAGCTTGGAAATAGGCTCCTACGAGCAGTACTTC	CASSLEIGSYEQYF
TRBV12-3/TRBV12-4	.	TRBJ2-1	.	15	TGTGCCAGCAGTTTGTCCCCCGAGGGCACCTATGAGCAGTTCTTC	CASSLSPEGTYEQFF
TRBV27	.	TRBJ2-7	few	12	TGTGCCAGCAGTACAGGGCTCTACGAGCAGTACTTC	CASSTGLYEQYF
TRBV7-2	TRBD2	TRBJ2-5	.	14	TGTGCCAGCAGCTCCGGGGGGGGACAAGAGACCCAGTACTTC	CASSSGGGQETQYF
TRBV12-3/TRBV12-4	.	TRBJ1-2	.	13	TGTGCCAGCAGTTTAATACCGATCTATGGCTACACCTTC	CASSLIPIYGYTF
TRBV5-1	TRBD1	TRBJ1-2	.	16	TGCGCCAGCAGCTCCGGACAGGGGACTGCTAACTATGGCTACACCTTC	CASSSGQGTANYGYTF
TRBV12-3/TRBV12-4	TRBD1	TRBJ1-4	few	15	TGTGCCAGCAGTTTAGTCGGGACAGCTAATGAAAAACTGTTTTTT	CASSLVGTANEKLFF
TRBV3-1	.	TRBJ2-3	few	15	TGTGCCAGCAGCCAAGAACCCCATGGCACAGATACGCAGTATTTT	CASSQEPHGTDTQYF
TRBV6-6	TRBD2	TRBJ2-1	few	17	TGTGCCAGCAGTTACTCTAGCGGGAGGGCCACGGGAAATGAGCAGTTCTTC	CASSYSSGRATGNEQFF
TRBV9	TRBD2	TRBJ2-1	.	14	TGTGCCAGCAACCGACTAGCGGGGGACAATGAGCAGTTCTTC	CASNRLAGDNEQFF
TRBV5-1	TRBD1	TRBJ1-2	few	17	TGCGCCAGCAGCCCTGGGCCGGGGGACAGGGGGCGCAGGGGCTACACCTTC	CASSPGPGDRGRRGYTF
TRBV20-1	TRBD2	TRBJ2-6	few	17	TGCAGTGCTAGATTAACTAGCGGGTCCTCTGGGGCCAACGTCCTGACTTTC	CSARLTSGSSGANVLTF
TRBV4-1	TRBD1	TRBJ2-6	.	17	TGCGCCAGCAGCCTTGGACAGGGGGCGTATGGGGCCAACGTCCTGACTTTC	CASSLGQGAYGANVLTF
TRBV7-6	TRBD2	TRBJ2-7	.	14	TGTGCCAGCACCTCCGGGACTAGCGCTTACGAGCAGTACTTC	CASTSGTSAYEQYF
TRBV7-6	.	TRBJ1-1	few	13	TGTGCCAGCAGCTGGCAGGGTCTCACTGAAGCTTTCTTT	CASSWQGLTEAFF
TRBV6-5	.	TRBJ2-5	once	16	TGTGCCAGCAGTTATAGGTCTACGCCGCCACAAGAGACCCAGTACTTC	CASSYRSTPPQETQYF
TRBV12-3/TRBV12-4	TRBD2	TRBJ2-5	few	18	TGTGCCAGCAGTTTCCCGGGACTAGCGGGGGTGTTAGAAGAGACCCAGTACTTC	CASSFPGLAGVLEETQYF
TRBV19	TRBD2	TRBJ2-1	.	16	TGTGCCAGTAGTATTTTGGGACTAGCGTCAGGCAATGAGCAGTTCTTC	CASSILGLASGNEQFF
TRBV18	.	TRBJ2-3	few	14	TGTGCCAGCTCACCCCCGGCGGGCACAGATACGCAGTATTTT	CASSPPAGTDTQYF
TRBV18	TRBD1	TRBJ1-5	.	17	TGTGCCAGCTCACCACCGGGACAGGGCGGTAGCAATCAGCCCCAGCATTTT	CASSPPGQGGSNQPQHF
TRBV29-1	TRBD1	TRBJ2-3	.	13	TGCAGCGTTGGGGGACAGCTTACAGATACGCAGTATTTT	CSVGGQLTDTQYF
TRBV15	.	TRBJ2-3	.	13	.	CATSVASGTYKYF
TRBV15	.	TRBJ1-1	.	15	TGTGCCACCAGATTGGGCCTTATGCTGAACACTGAAGCTTTCTTT	CATRLGLMLNTEAFF
TRBV15	.	TRBJ2-1	.	17	TGTGCCACCAGCAGAGGTTTTAGGGGGGGGACTCTCAATGAGCAGTTCTTC	CATSRGFRGGTLNEQFF
TRBV6-5	TRBD1	TRBJ2-7	.	14	TGTGCCAGCAGTTACCAGACAGGGGGCTACGAGCAGTACTTC	CASSYQTGGYEQYF
TRBV6-2/TRBV6-3	.	TRBJ2-7	.	14	TGTGCCAGCAGTTACGGTGTCAGAACCTACGAGCAGTACTTC	CASSYGVRTYEQYF
TRBV4-1	.	TRBJ1-6	.	16	TGCGCCAGCAGCCAAGATCGGTTGGAAAATAATTCACCCCTCCACTTT	CASSQDRLENNSPLHF
TRBV7-9	TRBD1	TRBJ1-1	few	14	TGTGCCAGCAGCTTAGCAGGCCCTAAGGGGGCAGCTTTCTTT	CASSLAGPKGAAFF
TRBV2	TRBD2	TRBJ2-1	once	14	TGTGCCAGCAACCGACTAGCGGGGAGCACTGAGCAGTTCTTC	CASNRLAGSTEQFF
TRBV6-6	TRBD1	TRBJ2-5	few	14	TGTGCCAGCAGTCACCGGGACAGGGAAGAGACCCAGTACTTC	CASSHRDREETQYF
TRBV7-8	.	TRBJ2-2	few	12	TGTGCCAGCAGCTTAGTTGCAAGGGAGCTGTTTTTT	CASSLVARELFF
TRBV4-2	.	TRBJ2-3	once	16	TGTGCCAGCAGCCAAGGGTGGACCCCGAGCACAGATACGCAGTATTTT	CASSQGWTPSTDTQYF
TRBV12-3/TRBV12-4	TRBD1	TRBJ2-7	few	15	TGTGCCAGCAGTTTTAGGCAGGGGGCCCTAGGGGAGCAGTACTTC	CASSFRQGALGEQYF
TRBV12-3/TRBV12-4	.	TRBJ1-3	few	15	TGTGCCAGCAGTTTAAACAGGGCCTCTGGAAACACCATATATTTT	CASSLNRASGNTIYF
TRBV23-1	TRBD1	TRBJ2-6	.	19	TGCGCCAGCACCGCGGACAGGGATATCCTCCGCTCTGGGGCCAACGTCCTGACTTTC	CASTADRDILRSGANVLTF
TRBV5-4	.	TRBJ1-5	once	14	TGTGCCAGCAGTTTGGCCTTAGGCGTCCAGCCCCAGCATTTT	CASSLALGVQPQHF
TRBV24-1	TRBD1	TRBJ2-4	few	17	TGTGCCACCAGTGATGCAAGAGACAGGGTGTCCAAAAACATTCAGTACTTC	CATSDARDRVSKNIQYF
TRBV18	TRBD1	TRBJ1-2	.	15	TGTGCCAGCTCACCACGGGACAGGGGGATCAATGGCTACACCTTC	CASSPRDRGINGYTF
TRBV6-5	.	TRBJ2-3	.	14	TGTGCCAGCAGTTACAGGATTAGCACAGATACGCAGTATTTT	CASSYRISTDTQYF
TRBV7-2	TRBD1	TRBJ1-1	.	14	TGTGCCAGCAGCCCTTGGGACAGGGGTACTGAAGCTTTCTTT	CASSPWDRGTEAFF
TRBV27	.	TRBJ1-5	.	16	TGTGCCAGCAGTTCCAAGGCGGGGGCATGGAATCAGCCCCAGCATTTT	CASSSKAGAWNQPQHF
TRBV3-1	TRBD2	TRBJ2-1	.	18	TGTGCCAGCAGCCCTTGGACTAGCGGAGACCCGGCCTACAATGAGCAGTTCTTC	CASSPWTSGDPAYNEQFF